This T cell receptor beta chain came from a study of blood T cell repertoires in COVID-19. The wider study: Whether acute or convalescent, the COVID-19 samples came from the United States, Italy and Spain. PBMCs, B-cell-depleted T cells, or T cells were the source of the cDNA or gDNA that made up the material.

The count of this clone is one. Authors' processing steps: Amplification from reference gene primers served as the basis for estimated nucleated cell counts. Data came from immunoSEQ multiplex PCR; TCRdb stores just in-frame clones and leaves some out. V, J and clone size reflect that table, while D and trimming were determined from the DNA. The data hold 100,000 to 150,000 clones, with roughly 88% observed a single time. V trimming: 3 bases; J trimming: 2 bases; junction bases outside the gene matches: 2. The germline gives CDR1 KGHSH, CDR2 LQKENI. The CDR3 contains 15 residues. The sample comprised peripheral blood. The rearrangement joins TRBV18 to TRBJ2-1; 9 bases map to TRBD2. This TCR was sampled from a woman of 80 years or more with acute or convalescent COVID-19. CDR3 region: CASSPLAGPYNEQFF. Written as DNA, the CDR3 is TGTGCCAGCTCACCGCTAGCGGGGCCCTACAATGAGCAGTTCTTC.